Included here is one TCR beta chain sequence, with context. Its antigen remains unknown. Libraries were prepared by immunoSEQ multiplex PCR; TCRdb keeps only in-frame clonotypes and omits some of them. This table has approximately 8,200 clones, roughly 70% appearing once. This specimen belongs to a study of neoadjuvant anti-PD-1 for oral cavity cancer. The study's findings and limits: With a few patients per group, TCR findings need larger cohorts.

Time point denoted: after neoadjuvant nivolumab, at surgical resection. Trimming removed 1 base from V and 8 bases from J; junction bases left unmatched: 7. The CDR3 length is 14 residues. Germline V lookup: CDR1 KGHSH, CDR2 LQKENI. This chain uses TRBV18 with TRBJ1-2; 7 bases align to TRBD1. This sequence was found in a person aged 40 to 85 with oral cavity squamous cell carcinoma. The sequencing here drew on PBMCs, taken after nivolumab (anti-PD-1) treatment. The CDR3 sequence: CASSPRMGGQGYTF. CDR3 sequence (DNA): TGTGCCAGCTCACCACGCATGGGGGGACAGGGCTACACCTTC.